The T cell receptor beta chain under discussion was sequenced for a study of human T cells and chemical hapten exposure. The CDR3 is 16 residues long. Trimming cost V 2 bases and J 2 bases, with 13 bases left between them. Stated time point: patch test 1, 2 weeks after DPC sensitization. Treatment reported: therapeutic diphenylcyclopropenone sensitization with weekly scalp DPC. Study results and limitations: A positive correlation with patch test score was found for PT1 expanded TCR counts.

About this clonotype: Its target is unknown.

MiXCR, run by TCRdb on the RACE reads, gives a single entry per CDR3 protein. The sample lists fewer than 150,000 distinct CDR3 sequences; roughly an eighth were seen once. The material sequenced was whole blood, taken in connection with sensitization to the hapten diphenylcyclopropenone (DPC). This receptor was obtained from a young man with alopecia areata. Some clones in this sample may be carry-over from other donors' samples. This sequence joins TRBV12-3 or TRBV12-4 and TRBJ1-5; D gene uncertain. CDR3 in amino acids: CASSLKGSGGNQPQHF. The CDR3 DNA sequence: TGTGCCAGCAGTTTAAAGGGATCGGGTGGCAATCAGCCCCAGCATTTT.